These 13 T cell receptor beta chains originate from one sample sequenced in a study of blood T cell repertoires in COVID-19. The table came from immunoSEQ multiplex PCR; TCRdb's copy has only in-frame clones and leaves some out. Of 180,000 or so clones in the sample, 70% to 85% are singletons; the top ten hold 9.8%. Sequencing was performed on peripheral blood. These receptor sequences come from a woman aged 80 or over with acute or convalescent COVID-19.

The chain links TRBV6-5 to TRBJ2-1; D perhaps matches TRBD1 (6 bases). V was trimmed by 4 bases and J by 14 bases, leaving 15 bases between them. The length of the CDR3 is 12 residues. The germline V gene has CDR1 MNHEY and CDR2 SVGAGI. The CDR3: CASSSQGLVEFF. DNA for the CDR3: TGTGCCAGCAGTTCCCAGGGGCTAGTGGAGTTCTTC.

This clone was counted between two and nine times. CDR3 nucleotides: TGTGCCAGCAGTTACCCACAGGGGGCAGTCCACACTGAAGCTTTCTTT. Its protein is CASSYPQGAVHTEAFF. The chain has TRBV6-2 or TRBV6-3 and TRBJ1-1, with 9 bases lining up with TRBD1. From germline, CDR1 is MNHEY and CDR2 SVGEGT. This CDR3 contains 16 residues. J gave up 3 bases and V 2 bases, and 7 bases lay outside the gene matches.

This clone showed up just once. The chain links TRBV15 to TRBJ1-1; 9 bases align to TRBD1. With 5 bases clipped from V and 5 bases from J, the junction kept 9 bases outside the gene matches. The CDR3 spans 15 residues. Germline values: CDR1 LNHNV, CDR2 YYDKDF (reference sequence). In DNA form, the CDR3 reads TGTGCCACCAGCCGGGGGACAGGGAGAGATACTGAAGCTTTCTTT. This sequence encodes CATSRGTGRDTEAFF.

V usage is TRBV9 and J usage is TRBJ2-5; D ambiguous. The CDR3 consists of 17 residues. Germline V lookup: CDR1 SGDLS, CDR2 YYNGEE. V lost 4 bases to trimming and J lost 1 base, with 20 bases between them. CDR3 nucleotides: TGTGCCAGCAGCCCCCACTCCAGCGTTAGTATCCAAGAGACCCAGTACTTC. The encoded protein is CASSPHSSVSIQETQYF. Supplemented by reference TRBV9 and TRBJ2-5, the full variable domain reads DSGVTQTPKHLITATGQRVTLRCSPRSGDLSVYWYQQSLDQGLQFLIQYYNGEERAKGNILERFSAQQFPDLHSELNLSSLELGDSALYFCASSPHSSVSIQETQYFGPGTRLLVL.

V usage is TRBV5-1 and J usage is TRBJ1-1, with TRBD1 identical over 9 bases. Trimming cost V 7 bases and J 4 bases; bases outside gene matches: 8. CDR1 SGHRS and CDR2 YFSETQ come from the germline V gene. This CDR3 is built from 14 residues. CDR3 nucleotide sequence: TGCGCCAGCGGGACAGGGAGGATAAGCACTGAAGCTTTCTTT. It yields the protein CASGTGRISTEAFF.

V gene TRBV5-6 combines with J gene TRBJ2-7; 10 nucleotides align to TRBD1. The junction had 9 bases not matched to a gene; V was cut back by 4 bases and J by 2 bases. Germline V gene sequence: CDR1 SGHDT, CDR2 YYEEEE. This CDR3 region has 16 residues. The CDR3 loop is CASSPGLGQGAYEQYF. The CDR3 nucleotides are TGTGCCAGCAGCCCAGGACTAGGACAGGGGGCCTACGAGCAGTACTTC.

This chain joins TRBV5-4 and TRBJ2-1; 9 nucleotides match TRBD1. J lost 2 bases, V lost 6 bases, and 3 bases had no gene match. There are 14 residues in the CDR3. Germline loops: CDR1 SGHNT, CDR2 YYREEE (reference sequence). The CDR3, as DNA: TGTGCCAGCAACGGACAGGGGCCCTACAATGAGCAGTTCTTC. Its protein product is CASNGQGPYNEQFF. The variable domain in full, completed from reference TRBV5-4 and TRBJ2-1, reads ETGVTQSPTHLIKTRGQQVTLRCSSQSGHNTVSWYQQALGQGPQFIFQYYREEENGRGNFPPRFSGLQFPNYSSELNVNALELDDSALYLCASNGQGPYNEQFFGPGTRLTVL.

The DNA for the CDR3 is TGCGCCAGCAGGGCGGTAGCGGCGGGCTACGAGCAGTACTTC. This gives the protein CASRAVAAGYEQYF. The rearrangement links TRBV10-2 to TRBJ2-7, with D possibly being TRBD2 (6 bases). Trimming shortened V by 6 bases and J by 3 bases, and 15 bases separated the two germline ends. Looked up from germline, CDR1 is WSHSY and CDR2 is SAAADI. The CDR3 totals 14 residues.

The sample holds one count of this clone. V usage is TRBV7-2 and J usage is TRBJ1-3, with 7 bases fitting TRBD1. The V gene's germline CDR1 is SGHTA and CDR2 FQGNSA. Trimming at V came to 4 bases and at J to 2 bases, leaving 2 bases not matched to a gene. This CDR3 has 14 amino acids. CDR3 sequence (DNA): TGTGCCAGCAGCTCACAGGGGACTGGAAACACCATATATTTT. Its protein product is CASSSQGTGNTIYF.

The chain joins TRBV20-1 to TRBJ2-7, with D possibly being TRBD2 (5 bases). The CDR3 is made up of 13 amino acids. Germline V gene sequence: CDR1 DFQATT, CDR2 SNEGSKA (reference sequence). V was trimmed by 3 bases and J by 3 bases, leaving 12 bases between them. CDR3 region: CSASRAGLYEQYF. CDR3 nucleotide sequence: TGCAGTGCTAGTCGCGCGGGCCTCTACGAGCAGTACTTC.

The rearrangement joins TRBV6-5 to TRBJ1-4, with D maybe TRBD1 (6 bases). This CDR3 spans 14 amino acids. The germline gives CDR1 MNHEY, CDR2 SVGAGI. Between the trimmed V and J ends, which lost 2 bases and 8 bases, there was a span of 12 bases. In DNA form, the CDR3 reads TGTGCCAGCAGTTACGACAGGACCACCGAAAAACTGTTTTTT. Its translation: CASSYDRTTEKLFF.

The count of this clone is one. J is TRBJ2-2 and V is TRBV12-5; 14 bases map to TRBD2. J lost 4 bases, V lost 7 bases, and 5 bases had no gene match. CDR1 is LGHNT, CDR2 FRNRAP, per germline. The CDR3 is made up of 16 amino acids. The CDR3 region is CASAMGLAGVTGELFF. CDR3 coding DNA: TGTGCTAGTGCCATGGGACTAGCGGGGGTCACCGGGGAGCTGTTTTTT.

The V call is TRBV20-1, the J call TRBJ2-7; D is unresolved. The length of the CDR3 is 11 residues. With 5 bases removed from V and 3 bases from J, the gap between germline ends came to 8 bases. Germline V lookup: CDR1 DFQATT, CDR2 SNEGSKA (reference sequence). The CDR3 loop is CSASRVYEQYF. CDR3 DNA sequence: TGCAGTGCTTCCCGTGTCTACGAGCAGTACTTC.